These 29 T cell receptor beta chains came from one sample sequenced in a study of shared clonotypes between healthy human individuals. The table came from immunoSEQ multiplex PCR; TCRdb's copy has only in-frame clones and leaves some out. Counted here are 190,000 or so clones, about 93% occurring once; the ten biggest clones make up around 0.072%. Sample: naive CD4+ T cells sorted from blood. Subset specified: CD45RA+ positively selected. Every receptor here comes from a woman aged 25 to 39 in good health.

DNA of the CDR3: TGTGCCAGTAGTAAAAACCGGGATTTCTGGGGCGGGGAGCTGTTTTTT. This codes for CASSKNRDFWGGELFF. The V gene is TRBV19, the J gene TRBJ2-2, with D perhaps matching TRBD2 (5 bases). Germline V CDR1 and CDR2: LNHDA, SQIVND (reference sequence). V lost 4 bases, J lost 7 bases, and 19 bases lay in between. The CDR3 spans 16 residues.

The rearrangement joins TRBV5-1 to TRBJ2-5; 9 nucleotides line up with TRBD1. Near its end, the DNA agrees better with TRBJ2-7, so the J call may be wrong. From germline, CDR1 is SGHRS and CDR2 YFSETQ. The CDR3 spans 12 residues. The CDR3 DNA reads TGCGCCAGCAGGGTGGACAGGGGCGAGCAGTACTTC. Its protein is CASRVDRGEQYF.

This rearrangement joins TRBV30 to TRBJ1-2, with TRBD1 matching 7 bases. The germline V gene encodes CDR1 GTSNPN and CDR2 SVGIG (reference sequence). The V and J ends lost 2 bases and 5 bases, in that order; junction bases with no gene match: 11. The CDR3 is 15 residues long. The CDR3 is CAWSPRRQGNYGYTF. The CDR3 DNA follows: TGTGCCTGGAGTCCCCGCCGACAGGGAAATTATGGCTACACCTTC.

The rearrangement uses TRBV2 and TRBJ2-5, with 12 nucleotides matching TRBD2. Germline CDR1 and CDR2: SNHLY and FYNNEI. V lost 6 bases and J lost 5; bases outside the gene matches: 7. This CDR3 contains 15 residues. CDR3 region: CASRELAGGRETQYF. As DNA, the CDR3 is TGTGCCAGCAGGGAACTAGCGGGAGGACGGGAGACCCAGTACTTC.

This clone came up once. The CDR3 here is CASSPGSGNTIYF. In DNA form, the CDR3 reads TGTGCCAGCAGCCCAGGCTCTGGAAACACCATATATTTT. This rearrangement joins TRBV7-7 to TRBJ1-3; D is uncertain. CDR3 size: 13 residues. V gave up 5 bases and J gave up 0 bases, with 5 bases separating them. CDR1 is SSHAT and CDR2 is FNYEAQ in the germline V gene (reference sequence). The full variable domain, with the rest looked up from reference TRBV7-7 and TRBJ1-3, is GAGVSQSPRYKVTKRGQDVTLRCDPISSHATLYWYQQALGQGPEFLTYFNYEAQPDKSGLPSDRFSAERPEGSISTLTIQRTEQRDSAMYRCASSPGSGNTIYFGEGSWLTVV.

The rearrangement links TRBV5-1 to TRBJ2-1; D remains ambiguous. Germline V lookup: CDR1 SGHRS, CDR2 YFSETQ. With 1 base removed from V and 4 bases from J, the gap between germline ends came to 6 bases. The CDR3 is 13 amino acids. DNA of the CDR3: TGCGCCAGCAGCTTGACACTTTACAATGAGCAGTTCTTC. This codes for CASSLTLYNEQFF. Complete variable domain (other parts from reference TRBV5-1 and TRBJ2-1): KAGVTQTPRYLIKTRGQQVTLSCSPISGHRSVSWYQQTPGQGLQFLFEYFSETQRNKGNFPGRFSGRQFSNSRSEMNVSTLELGDSALYLCASSLTLYNEQFFGPGTRLTVL.

The chain uses TRBV5-1 and TRBJ1-2; D gene ambiguous. The CDR3 runs 13 residues. Deletions cut 4 bases from V and 3 bases from J, with 10 bases between. Germline CDR1 reads SGHRS; CDR2 reads YFSETQ. CDR3 nucleotide sequence: TGCGCCAGCAGCCCTCTTGAGGACTATGGCTACACCTTC. This sequence encodes CASSPLEDYGYTF.

This chain connects TRBV6-5 to TRBJ1-1; possibly TRBD1 for D (6 bases). Deletions cut 0 bases from V and 1 base from J, with 9 bases between. The CDR3 sequence is 15 residues long. In germline, CDR1 is MNHEY, CDR2 SVGAGI. This CDR3 reads CASSYSRGPNTEAFF. The DNA for the CDR3 is TGTGCCAGCAGTTACTCGCGGGGGCCGAACACTGAAGCTTTCTTT.

This chain connects TRBV5-1 to TRBJ2-3, with 10 bases fitting TRBD2. In germline, CDR1 is SGHRS, CDR2 YFSETQ. The ends lost 4 bases at V and 0 bases at J; junction bases unmatched: 5. The CDR3 consists of 16 residues. The CDR3, as DNA: TGCGCCAGCAGCCGCGGACTAGCGGAGAGCACAGATACGCAGTATTTT. This codes for CASSRGLAESTDTQYF.

The chain recombines TRBV5-4 with TRBJ1-4, with unresolved D. Trimming removed 3 bases from V and 5 bases from J, with 14 bases in between. Germline CDR1 is SGHNT and CDR2 is YYREEE (reference sequence). The CDR3 totals 15 residues. The CDR3 here is CASSSRTASNEKLFF. CDR3 nucleotides: TGTGCCAGCAGCTCCCGGACGGCATCGAATGAAAAACTGTTTTTT.

The chain employs TRBV10-2 and TRBJ2-3; D is uncertain. The V end was cut by 7 bases, the J end by 2 bases, with 7 bases between. Germline V gives CDR1 WSHSY, CDR2 SAAADI. CDR3 length: 12 residues. The CDR3 nucleotides read TGCGCCAGCAAGGATTCCACAGATACGCAGTATTTT. This codes for CASKDSTDTQYF.

The V gene is TRBV7-9, the J gene TRBJ1-1; no definite D call. Per germline, CDR1 SEHNR and CDR2 FQNEAQ (reference sequence). V lost 5 bases and J 3 bases, leaving 10 bases between the germline ends. The CDR3 is made up of 13 amino acids. The CDR3 region has the DNA TGTGCCAGCAGCACCCAAGCCGACACTGAAGCTTTCTTT. This codes for CASSTQADTEAFF.

V usage is TRBV5-4 and J usage is TRBJ1-3; 8 nucleotides line up with TRBD1. CDR1 and CDR2 from the germline V gene are SGHNT and YYREEE (reference sequence). With V trimmed by 0 bases and J by 3 bases, 5 bases remained unmatched. This CDR3 comprises 16 residues. Written as DNA, the CDR3 is TGTGCCAGCAGCTTGGATCAGGGGGCTTATGGAAACACCATATATTTT. Translated, it gives CASSLDQGAYGNTIYF.

This clone was seen a single time. V is TRBV11-2 and J is TRBJ2-5; 9 nucleotides agree with TRBD1. The DNA end favors TRBJ2-7, so the J call may be wrong. This CDR3 has 14 residues. CDR1 is SGHAT, CDR2 FQNNGV, per germline. CDR3 loop: CASSARDRVGEQYF. The CDR3, as DNA: TGTGCCAGCAGCGCACGGGACAGGGTAGGCGAGCAGTACTTC.

This chain links TRBV19 with TRBJ2-7; TRBD2 matches 14 bases. With 5 bases clipped from V and 4 bases from J, the junction kept 1 base outside the gene matches. Germline-derived CDR1 and CDR2 are LNHDA and SQIVND (reference sequence). The CDR3 loop spans 14 amino acids. This CDR3 reads CASSRTSGRYEQYF. The CDR3 DNA follows: TGTGCCAGTAGTCGGACTAGCGGGAGGTACGAGCAGTACTTC.

V usage is TRBV5-8 and J usage is TRBJ1-1; D unresolved. V lost 0 bases to trimming and J lost 1 base, with 4 bases between them. This CDR3 is built from 13 residues. CDR1 and CDR2 from the germline V gene are SGHTS and YDEGEE. Written as DNA, the CDR3 is TGTGCCAGCAGCTTGGAACCGAACACTGAAGCTTTCTTT. As protein: CASSLEPNTEAFF.

This chain uses TRBV28 with TRBJ2-5; TRBD1 might be the D (5 bases). From germline, CDR1 is MDHEN and CDR2 SYDVKM. This CDR3 comprises 19 residues. V dropped 5 bases and J dropped 5 bases, with 30 bases sitting between them. CDR3 protein: CASSQTGQGILLRYETQYF. The CDR3, as DNA: TGTGCCAGCAGTCAAACCGGACAAGGGATCCTCCTTCGCTATGAGACCCAGTACTTC.

The rearrangement joins TRBV10-1 to TRBJ2-5; D gene unclear. Trimming took 0 bases from V and 0 from J, leaving 2 bases between them. CDR3 length: 13 residues. In germline, CDR1 is WNHNN, CDR2 SYGVQD (reference sequence). The CDR3 here is CASSESHQETQYF. In nucleotides, the CDR3 is TGCGCCAGCAGTGAGTCCCACCAAGAGACCCAGTACTTC.

The chain employs TRBV10-3 and TRBJ2-6; unclear D gene. CDR1 is ENHRY and CDR2 is SYGVKD in the germline V gene. The CDR3 extends over 18 amino acids. V was trimmed by 4 bases and J by 0 bases, leaving 16 bases between them. The CDR3 is CAISARNLNLSGANVLTF. The CDR3 coding sequence is TGTGCCATCAGTGCAAGGAACCTCAACCTCTCTGGGGCCAACGTCCTGACTTTC.

This clone was seen just once. The chain combines TRBV11-3 with TRBJ2-1, with 7 bases matching TRBD1. Germline V gene lookup returns CDR1 SGHNT and CDR2 YENEEA. The CDR3 runs to 15 residues. V dropped 5 bases and J dropped 2; count of bases not matched to a gene: 6. CDR3 region: CASSERQGPYNEQFF. DNA for the CDR3: TGTGCCAGCAGCGAACGACAGGGTCCCTACAATGAGCAGTTCTTC.

The V gene is TRBV28, the J gene TRBJ1-4, with D uncertain. Germline lookup yields CDR1 MDHEN and CDR2 SYDVKM. V dropped 3 bases and J dropped 11 bases, with 16 bases sitting between them. The CDR3 is 14 amino acids. CDR3 amino acids: CASSFKYFAPKLFF. The CDR3, as DNA: TGTGCCAGCAGTTTCAAATATTTCGCCCCGAAACTGTTTTTT.

With respect to this clone: The junction departs from the called germline gene at one end, perhaps through a read error. The CDR3 loop is CASSLTNGRKYAGELFF. The DNA of the CDR3 is TGTGCCAGCAGTTTAACCAACGGGAGAAAGTATGCCGGGGAGCTGTTTTTT. This chain joins TRBV7-3 and TRBJ2-2; the D gene is possibly TRBD2 (6 bases). The CDR3 runs to 17 residues. The V gene's germline CDR1 is SGHTA and CDR2 FQGTGA.

The V and J genes are TRBV6-1 and TRBJ1-5; no definite D call. CDR1 is MNHNS, CDR2 SASEGT, per germline. V lost 5 bases, J lost 0 bases, and 8 bases lay in between. This CDR3 is built from 14 residues. The CDR3 coding sequence is TGTGCCAGCAGTAATTCAAATAGCAATCAGCCCCAGCATTTT. Translating gives CASSNSNSNQPQHF.

This chain uses TRBV18 with TRBJ2-3; 8 nucleotides agree with TRBD2. Germline-derived CDR1 and CDR2 are KGHSH and LQKENI. Trimming cost V 8 bases and J 5 bases; bases outside gene matches: 9. The CDR3 has 14 residues. The CDR3 is CASQSGRRKDTQYF. The CDR3 DNA sequence: TGTGCCAGCCAAAGCGGGAGACGGAAAGATACGCAGTATTTT.

The rearrangement joins TRBV19 to TRBJ1-3, with a weak D call TRBD1 (5 bases). The V end was cut by 6 bases, the J end by 0 bases, with 9 bases between. This CDR3 contains 14 residues. Germline loops: CDR1 LNHDA, CDR2 SQIVND (reference sequence). CDR3 sequence (DNA): TGTGCCAGTAGACAGGCGTTCTCTGGAAACACCATATATTTT. This codes for CASRQAFSGNTIYF. Full variable domain (remainder filled in from reference TRBV19 and TRBJ1-3): DGGITQSPKYLFRKEGQNVTLSCEQNLNHDAMYWYRQDPGQGLRLIYYSQIVNDFQKGDIAEGYSVSREKKESFPLTVTSAQKNPTAFYLCASRQAFSGNTIYFGEGSWLTVV.

The chain links TRBV25-1 to TRBJ1-2; D is unclear. With 2 bases removed from V and 2 bases from J, the gap between germline ends came to 18 bases. CDR1 and CDR2 from the germline V gene are MGHDK and SYGVNS. There are 17 residues in the CDR3. CDR3 DNA: TGTGCCAGCAGTGAACCACTAGGAGGTGCGGGGAACTATGGCTACACCTTC. This sequence encodes CASSEPLGGAGNYGYTF.

V and J are TRBV5-1 and TRBJ2-5; 8 bases align to TRBD2. The V segment lost 2 bases and the J segment 3 bases; nucleotides outside the gene matches: 3. This CDR3 comprises 14 residues. CDR1 SGHRS and CDR2 YFSETQ come from the germline V gene. The chain's CDR3 is CASSFTSGKETQYF. The CDR3 DNA reads as TGCGCCAGCAGCTTTACTAGCGGAAAAGAGACCCAGTACTTC. The whole variable domain, filled in from reference TRBV5-1 and TRBJ2-5, reads KAGVTQTPRYLIKTRGQQVTLSCSPISGHRSVSWYQQTPGQGLQFLFEYFSETQRNKGNFPGRFSGRQFSNSRSEMNVSTLELGDSALYLCASSFTSGKETQYFGPGTRLLVL.

This clone appeared a few times. The chain recombines TRBV2 with TRBJ1-5; tentatively, D is TRBD1 (5 bases). This CDR3 spans 14 amino acids. The germline V gene encodes CDR1 SNHLY and CDR2 FYNNEI. Trimming left V 6 bases short and J 1 base short, with 10 bases between. CDR3 loop: CASSREGSNQPQHF. CDR3 nucleotide sequence: TGTGCCAGCAGCCGGGAGGGGAGCAATCAGCCCCAGCATTTT.

The chain uses TRBV10-1 and TRBJ2-7; D is possibly TRBD1 or TRBD2 (5 bases each). Germline-derived CDR1 and CDR2 are WNHNN and SYGVQD (reference sequence). This CDR3 is built from 14 residues. V dropped 5 bases and J dropped 2 bases, with 13 bases sitting between them. The CDR3 reads CASSPGPYAYEQYF. The CDR3 bases are TGCGCCAGCAGTCCGGGACCCTACGCCTACGAGCAGTACTTC.